This TCR beta chain was found in a study of blood T cell repertoires in COVID-19. CDR3 size: 14 residues. Germline V CDR1 and CDR2: SGHDT, YYEEEE. The V and J ends lost 1 base and 4 bases respectively, with 12 bases between them. The table came from immunoSEQ multiplex PCR; TCRdb's copy has only in-frame clones and leaves some out. The sample lists 250,000 to 300,000 clones, just over 90% occurring once. This rearrangement joins TRBV5-6 to TRBJ2-7, with TRBD2 as a possible D gene (6 bases). This clonotype was sampled from a woman aged 40 to 49 with acute COVID-19. The sample was PBMCs or T cells enriched from blood (not recorded which). Here the CDR3 reads CASSLSLGGYEQYF. CDR3 nucleotides: TGTGCCAGCAGCTTGTCCCTAGGAGGGTACGAGCAGTACTTC.